One T cell receptor (beta chain) is described in this entry. Some clones are missing from TCRdb's copy, which holds only in-frame ones; the method was immunoSEQ multiplex PCR. The repertoire includes about 44,000 clones, 95% to 97% of them detected once, and 0.37% sits in the top ten. This entry belongs to a study of technical replicates of blood from a few donors. Germline CDR1 is GTSNPN and CDR2 is SVGIG (reference sequence). The ends were cut back, 0 bases at V and 3 bases at J, with 8 bases in the middle. This CDR3 region has 13 residues. The chain combines TRBV30 with TRBJ1-1; no reliable D call. The material sequenced was T cells isolated from PBMCs. This TCR was recovered from a human donor in good health. The CDR3 is CAWSVYIHTEAFF. CDR3 DNA sequence: TGTGCCTGGAGTGTATATATTCACACTGAAGCTTTCTTT.